Listed below are T cell receptor beta chains from one sample, sequenced in a study of beta chain features in type 1 diabetes. Only in-frame clones appear in the TCRdb table, and some are missing; sequencing was by immunoSEQ multiplex PCR. Of about 120,000 clones listed, around 15% are singletons. Sequencing input: central memory CD4+ T cells from blood. The receptors shown here come from a man under 40 with type 1 diabetes. CDR3s include the opening cysteine and the closing phenylalanine or tryptophan. D genes are given only for firm matches. Clone size is given for some rows only: seen once, a few or many times, or a class if the clone is expanded.

j_gene | d_gene | abundance | v_gene | CDR3nt | CDR3aa
TRBJ2-3 | TRBD1 | NA | TRBV30 | TGTGCCTGGACCCTACAGGGGGGAAATCAGTATTTT | CAWTLQGGNQYF
TRBJ2-7 | NA | many | TRBV16 | TGTGCCAGCAGCCAACGAGGGCAAGGGGAGCAGTACTTC | CASSQRGQGEQYF
TRBJ1-2 | NA | NA | TRBV28 | TGTGCCTGTAATTCGGCGAACTATGGCTACACCTTC | CACNSANYGYTF
TRBJ1-2 | TRBD1 | NA | TRBV19 | TGTGCCAGTAGTTTGGACAGGGTCTCTGGCTACACCTTC | CASSLDRVSGYTF
TRBJ2-3 | TRBD2 | NA | TRBV7-2 | TGTGCCAGCAGCTTAGGGAATAGCGGGGGCACAGATACGCAGTATTTT | CASSLGNSGGTDTQYF
TRBJ2-5 | NA | NA | TRBV7-2 | TGTGCCAGCAGCTTAGTGGGAAACCAAGAGACCCAGTACTTC | CASSLVGNQETQYF
TRBJ2-7 | NA | few | TRBV23-1 | TGCGCCAGCAGTCAATCTGTTATAGACCAGTGGGAAACCGAGCAGTACTTC | CASSQSVIDQWETEQYF
TRBJ2-3 | NA | NA | TRBV6-5 | TGTGCCAGCACCTTTCGTGCGTCTAGCACAGATACGCAGTATTTT | CASTFRASSTDTQYF
TRBJ2-3 | NA | few | TRBV5-1 | TGCGCCAGCAGGGTAGCGCCCACAGATACGCAGTATTTT | CASRVAPTDTQYF
TRBJ2-5 | TRBD1 | NA | TRBV11-2 | TGTGCCAGCAGCTTAAACGCGGGACAGGCACAAGAGACCCAGTACTTC | CASSLNAGQAQETQYF
TRBJ2-3 | NA | few | TRBV7-2 | TGTGCCAGCAGTCAGTCGGGAGATACGCAGTATTTT | CASSQSGDTQYF
TRBJ2-3 | NA | NA | TRBV6-1 | TGTGCCAGCAGTGAAGCAAGGGGACCTGGTGCAGATACGCAGTATTTT | CASSEARGPGADTQYF
TRBJ2-1 | TRBD2 | few | TRBV29-1 | TGCAGCGTTGTAGGCGGGAGCTCCTACAATGAGCAGTTCTTC | CSVVGGSSYNEQFF
TRBJ2-1 | TRBD2 | NA | TRBV2 | TGTGCCATTGGGACTAGCGTCGTTGAGCAGTTCTTC | CAIGTSVVEQFF
TRBJ1-1 | NA | few | TRBV13 | TGTGCCAGCTCGCGGGGGAGGGTCAACACTGAAGCTTTCTTT | CASSRGRVNTEAFF
TRBJ2-7 | NA | NA | TRBV25-1 | TGTGCCAGCAGTGGATTAGGACAGAATCGTTACGAGCAGTACTTC | CASSGLGQNRYEQYF
TRBJ1-4 | NA | NA | TRBV7-9 | TGCGCCAGCAGCAGTGCAACTAATGAAAAACTGTTTTTT | CASSSATNEKLFF
TRBJ2-1 | NA | few | TRBV5-8 | TGTGCCAGCAGCTTGGCCAACGATGATGAGCAGTTCTTC | CASSLANDDEQFF
TRBJ1-6 | NA | NA | TRBV18 | TGTGCCAGCTCAGTAAGAGGGACACCCCTCCACTTT | CASSVRGTPLHF
TRBJ1-5 | NA | NA | TRBV14 | TGTGCCAGCAGCCAAGATCTCGGGCAGCCCCAGCATTTT | CASSQDLGQPQHF
TRBJ1-3 | NA | NA | TRBV6-6 | TGTGCCAGCACAAGCGAAGGAGGAAACACCATATATTTT | CASTSEGGNTIYF
TRBJ2-3 | TRBD1 | NA | TRBV11-3 | TGTGCCAGCAGCTTAAGGTCGGGACAGAGCACAGATACGCAGTATTTT | CASSLRSGQSTDTQYF
TRBJ1-6 | TRBD1 | NA | TRBV6-5 | TGTGCCAGCAGTGAGACAGGGCATAATTCACCCCTCCACTTT | CASSETGHNSPLHF
TRBJ2-3 | TRBD1 | NA | TRBV6-1 | TGTGCCAGCAGTGAGCCCGGGACAGGGCGATATACGCAGTATTTT | CASSEPGTGRYTQYF
TRBJ2-7 | NA | NA | TRBV5-4 | TGTGCCAGCAGCCGTGGTGGTTCAGGGGCCCGCTACGAGCAGTACTTC | CASSRGGSGARYEQYF
TRBJ2-3 | TRBD2 | NA | TRBV7-2 | TGTGCCAGCAGCGACCGGACTAGCGGGGGGGATACGCAGTATTTT | CASSDRTSGGDTQYF
TRBJ2-5 | TRBD1 | few | TRBV7-8 | TGTGCCAGCAGCACAAGGTTGGGTTTTCGGACAGGGCAACAAGAGACCCAGTACTTC | CASSTRLGFRTGQQETQYF
TRBJ2-1 | TRBD2 | NA | TRBV4-2 | TGTGCCAGCAGCCAAGAAGTAAAGCGGGGAACCTACAATGAGCAGTTCTTC | CASSQEVKRGTYNEQFF
TRBJ2-1 | TRBD2 | few | TRBV29-1 | TGCGGAGGGGGACTAGCGGGACGCAATGAGCAGTTCTTC | CGGGLAGRNEQFF
TRBJ1-1 | NA | few | TRBV7-8 | TGTGCCACCTCAGGCGGTCCGAACACTGAAGCTTTCTTT | CATSGGPNTEAFF
TRBJ2-7 | NA | NA | TRBV28 | TGTGCCAGCAGTTTATTAGCTGGACGGACTATCGAGCAGTACTTC | CASSLLAGRTIEQYF
TRBJ2-2 | TRBD2 | NA | TRBV10-3 | TGTGCCATCAGTGTCCCTAGCGGGGGACTCAACACCGGGGAGCTGTTTTTT | CAISVPSGGLNTGELFF
TRBJ1-6 | NA | few | TRBV28 | TGTGCCACCCGTATGGAGAATTCACCCCTCCACTTT | CATRMENSPLHF
TRBJ1-6 | NA | few | TRBV6-1 | TGTGCCAGCAGTGAAGGTTATCACGGGGGAAGAAATTCACCCCTCCACTTT | CASSEGYHGGRNSPLHF
TRBJ1-2 | TRBD1 | NA | TRBV9 | TGTGCCAGCAGCATCAACAGGGGGCTGATTGCTAACTATGGCTACACCTTC | CASSINRGLIANYGYTF
TRBJ2-1 | TRBD2 | many | TRBV2 | TGTGCCCAGCAGGCCCTAGCGGGGGGGCCGCGGTCCTACAATGAGCAGTTCTTC | CAQQALAGGPRSYNEQFF
TRBJ2-6 | NA | once | TRBV7-6 | TGTGCCAGCAGCTTAGTCTACGGACGGAGCTCTGGGGCCAACGTCCTGACTTTC | CASSLVYGRSSGANVLTF
TRBJ2-5 | NA | NA | TRBV5-1 | TGCGCCAGCAGCCGCACGAGGGAAGAGACCCAGTACTTC | CASSRTREETQYF
TRBJ1-5 | NA | few | TRBV5-1 | TGCGCCAGCAGCGAAGGTTATAGCAATCAGCCCCAGCATTTT | CASSEGYSNQPQHF
TRBJ1-1 | TRBD1 | few | TRBV18 | TGTGCCAGCTCACGGGGACAGGCTTTGAACACTGAAGCTTTCTTT | CASSRGQALNTEAFF
TRBJ1-2 | TRBD1 | NA | TRBV25-1 | TGTGCCAGCAGTCCGGGACAGAACTATGGCTACACCTTC | CASSPGQNYGYTF
TRBJ2-7 | TRBD2 | NA | TRBV5-6 | TGTGCCAGCAGCTGGGGGATAGGGAGGGACGAGCAGTACTTC | CASSWGIGRDEQYF
TRBJ1-1 | NA | few | TRBV5-4 | TGTGCCAGCAGCTTGAGTACGGTGAACACTGAAGCTTTCTTT | CASSLSTVNTEAFF
TRBJ2-2 | TRBD2 | NA | TRBV4-3 | TGCGCCAGCAGCCAAGAAATCCCCCTAGCGGGGGATACGAACACCGGGGAGCTGTTTTTT | CASSQEIPLAGDTNTGELFF
TRBJ1-2 | TRBD1 | NA | TRBV11-2 | TGTGCCAGCAGCGAAGACAGGGGCTATGGCTACACCTTC | CASSEDRGYGYTF
TRBJ1-1 | NA | few | TRBV10-3 | TGTGCCATCAGGGAGACAGCAGATTCCACTGAAGCTTTCTTT | CAIRETADSTEAFF
TRBJ2-7 | NA | NA | TRBV28 | TGTGCCAGCATGGTCAGGGTGGGGCACGAGCAGTACTTC | CASMVRVGHEQYF
TRBJ2-1 | NA | many | TRBV4-3 | TGCGCCAGCAGCCAAGACCTAACACAGGGCAATGAGCAGTTCTTC | CASSQDLTQGNEQFF
TRBJ2-2 | NA | NA | TRBV9 | TGTGCCAGTAAACAGGGCCTCGAGGCCGGGGAGCTGTTTTTT | CASKQGLEAGELFF
TRBJ2-3 | NA | NA | TRBV11-2 | TGTGCCAGCAGCTCCGACAGGAGTTCCAGACCAGATACGCAGTATTTT | CASSSDRSSRPDTQYF
TRBJ1-4 | NA | few | TRBV4-1 | TGCGCCAGCAGCCAAAATCCGGGACACTCAGAAAAACTGTTTTTT | CASSQNPGHSEKLFF
TRBJ2-5 | NA | NA | TRBV7-8 | TGTGCCAGCAGCTTCATGCGGGAGACCCAGTACTTC | CASSFMRETQYF
TRBJ2-3 | TRBD2 | NA | TRBV9 | TGTGCCAGCAGCGTAGAAGGACTAGCGGGGGATACGCAGTATTTT | CASSVEGLAGDTQYF
TRBJ1-4 | NA | few | TRBV5-6 | TGTGCCAGCAGCGCTACCGGGACGGATGAAAAACTGTTTTTT | CASSATGTDEKLFF
TRBJ1-1 | NA | NA | TRBV2 | TGTGCCAGCAGTTACAATCCCCGCACTGAAGCTTTCTTT | CASSYNPRTEAFF
TRBJ2-4 | NA | many | TRBV5-4 | TGTGCCAGCAGCCTCCCGGGGGACTCCGGCAAAAACATTCAGTACTTC | CASSLPGDSGKNIQYF